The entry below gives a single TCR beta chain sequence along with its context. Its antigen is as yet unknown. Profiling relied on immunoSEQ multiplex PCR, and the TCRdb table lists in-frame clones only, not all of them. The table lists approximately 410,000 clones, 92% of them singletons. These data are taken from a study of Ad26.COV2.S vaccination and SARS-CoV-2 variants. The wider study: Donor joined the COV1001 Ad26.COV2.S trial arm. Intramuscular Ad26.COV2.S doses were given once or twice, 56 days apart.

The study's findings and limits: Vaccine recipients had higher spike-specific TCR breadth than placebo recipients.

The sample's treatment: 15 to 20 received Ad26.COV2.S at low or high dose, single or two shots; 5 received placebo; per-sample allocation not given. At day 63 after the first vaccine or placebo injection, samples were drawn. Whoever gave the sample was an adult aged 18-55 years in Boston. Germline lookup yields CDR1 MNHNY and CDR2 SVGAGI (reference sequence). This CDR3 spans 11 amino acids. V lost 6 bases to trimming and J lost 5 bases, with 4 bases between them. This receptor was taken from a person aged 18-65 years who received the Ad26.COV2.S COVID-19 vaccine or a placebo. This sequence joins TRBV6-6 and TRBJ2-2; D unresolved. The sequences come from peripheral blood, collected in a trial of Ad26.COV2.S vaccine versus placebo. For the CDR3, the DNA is TGTGCCAGCAGGGCTACCGGGGAGCTGTTTTTT. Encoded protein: CASRATGELFF.